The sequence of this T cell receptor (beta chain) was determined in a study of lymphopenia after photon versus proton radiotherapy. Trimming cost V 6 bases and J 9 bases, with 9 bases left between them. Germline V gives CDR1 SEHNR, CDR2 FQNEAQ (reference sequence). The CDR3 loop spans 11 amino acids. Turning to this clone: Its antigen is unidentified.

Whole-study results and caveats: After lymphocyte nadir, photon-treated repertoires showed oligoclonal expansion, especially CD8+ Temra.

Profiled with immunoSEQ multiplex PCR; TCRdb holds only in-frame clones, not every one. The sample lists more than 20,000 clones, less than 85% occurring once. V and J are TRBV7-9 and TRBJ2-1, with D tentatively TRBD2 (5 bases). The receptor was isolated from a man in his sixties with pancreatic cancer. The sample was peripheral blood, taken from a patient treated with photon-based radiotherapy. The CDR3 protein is CASRGSLEQFF. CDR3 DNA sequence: TGTGCCAGCAGGGGGAGCCTTGAGCAGTTCTTC.